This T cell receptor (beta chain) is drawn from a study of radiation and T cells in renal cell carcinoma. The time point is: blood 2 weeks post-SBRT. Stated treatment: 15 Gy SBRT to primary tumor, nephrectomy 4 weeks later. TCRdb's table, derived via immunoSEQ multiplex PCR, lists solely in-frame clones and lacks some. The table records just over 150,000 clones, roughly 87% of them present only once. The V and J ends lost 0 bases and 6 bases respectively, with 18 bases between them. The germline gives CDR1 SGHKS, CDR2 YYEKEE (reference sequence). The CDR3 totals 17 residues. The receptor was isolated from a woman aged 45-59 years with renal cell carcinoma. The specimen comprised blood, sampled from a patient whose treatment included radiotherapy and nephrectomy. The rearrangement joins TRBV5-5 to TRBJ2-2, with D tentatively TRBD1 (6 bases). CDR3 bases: TGTGCCAGCAGCTTGGGGCTACAGGGTCGGGTGGCCGGGGAGCTGTTTTTT. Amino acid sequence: CASSLGLQGRVAGELFF. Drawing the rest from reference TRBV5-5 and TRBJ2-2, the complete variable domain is DAGVTQSPTHLIKTRGQQVTLRCSPISGHKSVSWYQQVLGQGPQFIFQYYEKEERGRGNFPDRFSARQFPNYSSELNVNALLLGDSALYLCASSLGLQGRVAGELFFGEGSRLTVL.